This T cell receptor (beta chain) was observed in a study of T cell responses to AZD1222 COVID-19 vaccine. A word on this clone: The target antigen is unknown.

Regarding the study as a whole: Spike as a whole was targeted by vaccine-associated CD4 TCRs, dominant at 160-218 and 743-854. Increases in Spike-specific TCR breadth and depth were seen after two AZD1222 doses.

Germline V gene data show CDR1 as SGHAT and CDR2 as FQDESV (reference sequence). V was clipped by 1 base and J by 5 bases, with 8 bases between them. This CDR3 has 13 residues. Method: immunoSEQ multiplex PCR; TCRdb's copy keeps in-frame clones and lacks some. The top ten hold over 40% of the sample, which has roughly 100,000 clones, 90% to 95% seen once. This TCR derives from an adult in good health. This specimen consisted of peripheral blood, obtained on day 0 of AZD1222 vaccination. The chain joins TRBV11-1 to TRBJ2-5; the D gene could be TRBD1 or TRBD2 (5 bases each). CDR3 nucleotides: TGTGCCAGCAGCTTAGGAGGGGTCGAGACCCAGTACTTC. Its translation is CASSLGGVETQYF.